Included here is one T cell receptor beta chain sequence, with context. Original analysis: Reference gene primer amplification in the assay estimated nucleated cell counts. Sequencing used immunoSEQ multiplex PCR; TCRdb keeps in-frame clones, though not all of them. The DNA gave D and trimming, while V, J and clone size come from that table. This sample has approximately 200,000 clones, with 80% to 90% found just once. These data are taken from a study of blood T cell repertoires in COVID-19. Overall study: Both acute and convalescent COVID-19 samples were obtained from the United States, Italy and Spain.

The CDR3 extends over 18 amino acids. Germline loops: CDR1 PRHDT, CDR2 FYEKMQ (reference sequence). Losses at the gene ends were 0 bases for V and 1 base for J; bases not matched to a gene: 8. The chain joins TRBV13 to TRBJ2-3; 9 bases fit TRBD2. This receptor was identified in a woman in her forties or fifties with acute or convalescent COVID-19. Input material: peripheral blood. CDR3 region: CASSLGISGRLGTDTQYF. The CDR3 DNA sequence: TGTGCCAGCAGCTTAGGGATTAGCGGGAGACTGGGCACAGATACGCAGTATTTT. The full variable domain, rest sourced from reference TRBV13 and TRBJ2-3, is AAGVIQSPRHLIKEKRETATLKCYPIPRHDTVYWYQQGPGQDPQFLISFYEKMQSDKGSIPDRFSAQQFSDYHSELNMSSLELGDSALYFCASSLGISGRLGTDTQYFGPGTRLTVL.